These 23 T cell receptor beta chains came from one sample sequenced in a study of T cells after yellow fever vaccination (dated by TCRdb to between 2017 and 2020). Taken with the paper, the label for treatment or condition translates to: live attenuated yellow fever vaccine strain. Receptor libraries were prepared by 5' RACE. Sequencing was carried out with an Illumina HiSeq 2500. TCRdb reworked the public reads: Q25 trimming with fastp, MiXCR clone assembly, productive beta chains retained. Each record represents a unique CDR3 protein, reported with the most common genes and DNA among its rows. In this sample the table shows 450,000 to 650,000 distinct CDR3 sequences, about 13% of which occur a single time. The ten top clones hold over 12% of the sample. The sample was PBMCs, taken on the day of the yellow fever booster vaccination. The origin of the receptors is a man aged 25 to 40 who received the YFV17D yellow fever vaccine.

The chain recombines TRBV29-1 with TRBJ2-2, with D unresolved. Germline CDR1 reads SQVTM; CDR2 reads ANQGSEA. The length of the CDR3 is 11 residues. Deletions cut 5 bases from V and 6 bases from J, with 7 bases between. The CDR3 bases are TGCAGCGTTCGGATCGCCGGGGAGCTGTTTTTT. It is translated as CSVRIAGELFF.

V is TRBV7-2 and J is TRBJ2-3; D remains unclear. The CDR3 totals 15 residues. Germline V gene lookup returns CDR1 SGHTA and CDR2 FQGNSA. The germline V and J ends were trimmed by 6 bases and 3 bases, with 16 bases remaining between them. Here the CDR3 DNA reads TGTGCCAGCAGAACCCGGGTCGATAAAACAGATACGCAGTATTTT. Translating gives CASRTRVDKTDTQYF.

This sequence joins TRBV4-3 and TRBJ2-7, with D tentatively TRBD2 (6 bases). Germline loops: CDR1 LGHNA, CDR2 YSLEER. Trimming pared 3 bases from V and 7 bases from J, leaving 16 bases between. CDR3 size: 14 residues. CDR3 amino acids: CASSQGGKSGEQYF. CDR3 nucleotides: TGCGCCAGCAGCCAGGGGGGAAAAAGTGGGGAGCAGTACTTC.

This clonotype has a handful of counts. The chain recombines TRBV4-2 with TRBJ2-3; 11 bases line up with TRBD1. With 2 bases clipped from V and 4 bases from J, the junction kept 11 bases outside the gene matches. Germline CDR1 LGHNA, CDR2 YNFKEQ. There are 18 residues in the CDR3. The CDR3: CASSQMDRTGGSSDTQYF. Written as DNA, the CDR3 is TGTGCCAGCAGCCAAATGGATCGGACAGGGGGCTCATCAGATACGCAGTATTTT.

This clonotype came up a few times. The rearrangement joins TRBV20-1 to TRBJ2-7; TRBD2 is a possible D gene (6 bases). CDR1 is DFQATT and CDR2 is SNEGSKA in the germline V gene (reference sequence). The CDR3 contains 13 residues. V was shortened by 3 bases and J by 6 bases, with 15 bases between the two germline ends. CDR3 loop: CSASWRDRGEQYF. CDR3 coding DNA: TGCAGTGCTAGTTGGAGGGACCGCGGCGAGCAGTACTTC.

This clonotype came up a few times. CDR3 amino acids: CASSVEQGYEQYF. The CDR3 DNA sequence: TGTGCCAGCAGTGTTGAACAGGGCTACGAGCAGTACTTC. V gene TRBV6-4 combines with J gene TRBJ2-7; tentatively, D is TRBD1 (6 bases). The ends were cut back, 4 bases at V and 3 bases at J, with 10 bases in the middle. The germline V gene encodes CDR1 MRHNA and CDR2 SNTAGT. The CDR3 consists of 13 residues.

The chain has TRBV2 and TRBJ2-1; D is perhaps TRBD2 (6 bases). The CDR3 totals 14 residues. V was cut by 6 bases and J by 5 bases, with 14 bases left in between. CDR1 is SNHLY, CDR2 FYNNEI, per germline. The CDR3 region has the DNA TGTGCCAGCAGGGTGACTAGTCTCGACAATGAGCAGTTCTTC. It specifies CASRVTSLDNEQFF.

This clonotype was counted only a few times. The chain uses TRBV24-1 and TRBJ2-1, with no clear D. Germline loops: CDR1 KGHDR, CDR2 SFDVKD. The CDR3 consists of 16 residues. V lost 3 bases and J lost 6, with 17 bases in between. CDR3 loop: CATSDRAPAAGNEQFF. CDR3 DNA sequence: TGTGCCACCAGTGATCGGGCGCCTGCAGCAGGCAATGAGCAGTTCTTC.

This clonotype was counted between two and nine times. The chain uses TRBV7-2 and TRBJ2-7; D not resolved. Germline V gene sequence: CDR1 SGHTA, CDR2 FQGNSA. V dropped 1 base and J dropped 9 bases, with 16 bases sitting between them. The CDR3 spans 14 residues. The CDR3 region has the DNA TGTGCCAGCAGCTTAGGTTCCCCCGGCGGCCTGCAGTACTTC. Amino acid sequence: CASSLGSPGGLQYF.

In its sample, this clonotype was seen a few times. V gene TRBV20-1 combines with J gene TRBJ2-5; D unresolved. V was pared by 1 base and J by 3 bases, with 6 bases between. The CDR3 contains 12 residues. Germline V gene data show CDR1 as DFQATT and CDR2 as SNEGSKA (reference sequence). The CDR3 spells CSARADKETQYF. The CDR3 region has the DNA TGCAGTGCTAGAGCGGATAAAGAGACCCAGTACTTC.

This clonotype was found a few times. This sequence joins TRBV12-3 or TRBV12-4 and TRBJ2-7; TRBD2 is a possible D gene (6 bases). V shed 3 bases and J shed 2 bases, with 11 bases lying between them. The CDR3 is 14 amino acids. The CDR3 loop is CASSFNSGTYEQYF. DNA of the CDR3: TGTGCCAGCAGTTTTAATAGCGGTACCTACGAGCAGTACTTC.

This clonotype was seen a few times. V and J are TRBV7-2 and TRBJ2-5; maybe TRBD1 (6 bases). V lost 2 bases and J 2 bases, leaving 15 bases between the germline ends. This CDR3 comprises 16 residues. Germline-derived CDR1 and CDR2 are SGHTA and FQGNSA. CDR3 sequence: CASSLRATGYQETQYF. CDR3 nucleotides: TGTGCCAGCAGCTTACGGGCGACAGGATATCAAGAGACCCAGTACTTC.

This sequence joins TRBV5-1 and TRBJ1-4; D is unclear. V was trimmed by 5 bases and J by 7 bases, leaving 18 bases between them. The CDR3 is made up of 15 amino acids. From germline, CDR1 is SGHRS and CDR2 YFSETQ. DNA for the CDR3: TGCGCCAGCAGGGTCTTCGGGCAGAGCGGTGAAAAACTGTTTTTT. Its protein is CASRVFGQSGEKLFF.

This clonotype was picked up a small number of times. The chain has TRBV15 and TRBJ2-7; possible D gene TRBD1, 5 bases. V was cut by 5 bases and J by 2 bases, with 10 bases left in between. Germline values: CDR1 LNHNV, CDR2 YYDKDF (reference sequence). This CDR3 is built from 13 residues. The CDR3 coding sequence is TGTGCCACCAGCCCAGGGTTGACCTACGAGCAGTACTTC. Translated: CATSPGLTYEQYF.

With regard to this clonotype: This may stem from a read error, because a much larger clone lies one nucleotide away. The CDR3 DNA sequence: TGTGCCTGGAGTGCACTTTTCTACAATGAGCAGTTCTTC. As protein: CAWSALFYNEQFF. The rearrangement joins TRBV30 to TRBJ2-1; D is unclear. V lost 1 base, J lost 3 bases, and 7 bases lay in between. The CDR3 sequence is 13 residues long. In germline, CDR1 is GTSNPN, CDR2 SVGIG (reference sequence).

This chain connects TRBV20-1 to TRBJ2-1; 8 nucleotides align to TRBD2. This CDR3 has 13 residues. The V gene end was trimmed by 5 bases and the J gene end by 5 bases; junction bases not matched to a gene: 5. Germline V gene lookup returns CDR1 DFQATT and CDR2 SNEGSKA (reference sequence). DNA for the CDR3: TGCAGTGCTCCAGCGGGAGCTGACAATGAGCAGTTCTTC. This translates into CSAPAGADNEQFF.

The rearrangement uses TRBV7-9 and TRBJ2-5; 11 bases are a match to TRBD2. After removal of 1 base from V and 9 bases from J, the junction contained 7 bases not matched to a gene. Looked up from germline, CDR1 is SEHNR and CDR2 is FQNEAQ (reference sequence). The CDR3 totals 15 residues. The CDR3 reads CASSLVVAGLAAQYF. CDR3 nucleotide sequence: TGTGCCAGCAGCTTAGTAGTAGCGGGACTAGCGGCCCAGTACTTC.

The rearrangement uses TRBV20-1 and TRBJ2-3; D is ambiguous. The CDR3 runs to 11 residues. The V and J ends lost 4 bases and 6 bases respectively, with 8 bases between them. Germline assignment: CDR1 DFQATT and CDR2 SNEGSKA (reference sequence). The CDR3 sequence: CSAIITDTQYF. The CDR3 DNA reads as TGCAGTGCTATAATCACGGATACGCAGTATTTT.

This CDR3 reads CASSQVSGGRDTQYF. In nucleotides, the CDR3 is TGTGCCAGCAGCCAAGTTTCCGGGGGTAGAGATACGCAGTATTTT. The J gene is TRBJ2-3, the V gene TRBV14; D may be TRBD2 (6 bases). The germline V gene encodes CDR1 SGHDN and CDR2 FVKESK. The germline V and J ends were trimmed by 1 base and 5 bases, with 13 bases remaining between them. The CDR3 contains 15 residues. The full variable domain, its missing parts supplied by reference TRBV14 and TRBJ2-3, is EAGVTQFPSHSVIEKGQTVTLRCDPISGHDNLYWYRRVMGKEIKFLLHFVKESKQDESGMPNNRFLAERTGGTYSTLKVQPAELEDSGVYFCASSQVSGGRDTQYFGPGTRLTVL.

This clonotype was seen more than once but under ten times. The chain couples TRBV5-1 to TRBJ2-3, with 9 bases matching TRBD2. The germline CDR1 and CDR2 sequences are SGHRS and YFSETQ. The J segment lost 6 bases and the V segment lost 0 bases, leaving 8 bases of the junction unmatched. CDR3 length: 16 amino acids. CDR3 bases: TGCGCCAGCAGCTTGGCGACTAGCGGAGGTGTGGATACGCAGTATTTT. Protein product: CASSLATSGGVDTQYF.

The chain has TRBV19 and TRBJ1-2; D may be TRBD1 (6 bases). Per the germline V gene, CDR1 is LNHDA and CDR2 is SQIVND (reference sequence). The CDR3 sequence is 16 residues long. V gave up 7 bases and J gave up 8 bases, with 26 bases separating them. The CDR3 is CASTIGGTRPTEGYTF. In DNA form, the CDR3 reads TGTGCCAGTACCATCGGGGGGACACGCCCTACGGAAGGCTACACCTTC. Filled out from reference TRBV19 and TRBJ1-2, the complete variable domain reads DGGITQSPKYLFRKEGQNVTLSCEQNLNHDAMYWYRQDPGQGLRLIYYSQIVNDFQKGDIAEGYSVSREKKESFPLTVTSAQKNPTAFYLCASTIGGTRPTEGYTFGSGTRLTVV.

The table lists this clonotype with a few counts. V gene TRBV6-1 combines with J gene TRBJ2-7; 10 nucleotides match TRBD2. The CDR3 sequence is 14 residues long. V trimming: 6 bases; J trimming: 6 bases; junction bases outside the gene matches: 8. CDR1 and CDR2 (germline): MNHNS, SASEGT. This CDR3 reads CASRASGRASEQYF. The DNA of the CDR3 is TGTGCCAGCAGGGCTAGCGGGAGAGCCTCCGAGCAGTACTTC.

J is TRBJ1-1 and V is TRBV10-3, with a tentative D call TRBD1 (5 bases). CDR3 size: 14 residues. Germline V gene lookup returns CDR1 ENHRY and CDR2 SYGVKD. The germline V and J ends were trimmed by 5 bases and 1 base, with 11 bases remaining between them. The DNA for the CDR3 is TGTGCCATCAGTAGCAGGGTCGGGAACACTGAAGCTTTCTTT. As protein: CAISSRVGNTEAFF.